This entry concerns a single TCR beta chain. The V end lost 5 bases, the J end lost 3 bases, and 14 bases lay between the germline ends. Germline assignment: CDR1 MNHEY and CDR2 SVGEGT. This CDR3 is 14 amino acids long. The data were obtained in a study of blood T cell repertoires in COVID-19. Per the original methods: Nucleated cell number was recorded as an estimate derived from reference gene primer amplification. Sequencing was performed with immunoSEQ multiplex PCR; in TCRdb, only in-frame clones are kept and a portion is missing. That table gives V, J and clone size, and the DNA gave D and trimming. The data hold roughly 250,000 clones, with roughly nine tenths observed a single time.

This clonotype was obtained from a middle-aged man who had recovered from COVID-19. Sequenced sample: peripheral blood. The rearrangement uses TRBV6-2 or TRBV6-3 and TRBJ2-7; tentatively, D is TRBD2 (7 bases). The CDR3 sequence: CASSIRRGGYEQYF. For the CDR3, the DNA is TGTGCCAGCAGTATCCGGAGGGGGGGCTACGAGCAGTACTTC.